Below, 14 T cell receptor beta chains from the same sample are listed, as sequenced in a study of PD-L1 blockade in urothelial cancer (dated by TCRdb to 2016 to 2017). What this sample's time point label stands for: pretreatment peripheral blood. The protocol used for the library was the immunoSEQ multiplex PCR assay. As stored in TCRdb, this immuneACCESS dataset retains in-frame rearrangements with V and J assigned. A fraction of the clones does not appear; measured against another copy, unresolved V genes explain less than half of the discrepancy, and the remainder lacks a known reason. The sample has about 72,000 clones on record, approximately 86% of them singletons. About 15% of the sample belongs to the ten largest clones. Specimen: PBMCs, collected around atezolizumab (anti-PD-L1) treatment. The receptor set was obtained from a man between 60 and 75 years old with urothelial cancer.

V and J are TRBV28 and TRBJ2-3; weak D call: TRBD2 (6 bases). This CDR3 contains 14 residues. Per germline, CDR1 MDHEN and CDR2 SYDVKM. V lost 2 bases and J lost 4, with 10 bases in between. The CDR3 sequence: CASSLRGSADTQYF. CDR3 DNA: TGTGCCAGCAGTTTACGGGGGTCCGCAGATACGCAGTATTTT.

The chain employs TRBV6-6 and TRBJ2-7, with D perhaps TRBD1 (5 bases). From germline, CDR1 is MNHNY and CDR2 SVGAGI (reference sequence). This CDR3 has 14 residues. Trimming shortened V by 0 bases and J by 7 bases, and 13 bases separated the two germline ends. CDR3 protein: CASSYSGRAREQYF. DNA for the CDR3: TGTGCCAGCAGTTACTCCGGCAGGGCGAGGGAGCAGTACTTC.

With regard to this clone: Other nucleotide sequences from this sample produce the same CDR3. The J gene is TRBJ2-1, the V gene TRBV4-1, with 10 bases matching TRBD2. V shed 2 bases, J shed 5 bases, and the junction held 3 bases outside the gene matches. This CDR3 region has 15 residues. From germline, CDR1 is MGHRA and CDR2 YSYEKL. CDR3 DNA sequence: TGCGCCAGCAGCCAAAATCTAGCGGGAGACAATGAGCAGTTCTTC. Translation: CASSQNLAGDNEQFF.

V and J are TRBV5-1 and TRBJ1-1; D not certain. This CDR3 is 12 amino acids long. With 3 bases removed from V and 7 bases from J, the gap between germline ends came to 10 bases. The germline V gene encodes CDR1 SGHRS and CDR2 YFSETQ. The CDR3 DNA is TGCGCCAGCAGCTCGGGAGCCTATGAAGCTTTCTTT. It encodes CASSSGAYEAFF.

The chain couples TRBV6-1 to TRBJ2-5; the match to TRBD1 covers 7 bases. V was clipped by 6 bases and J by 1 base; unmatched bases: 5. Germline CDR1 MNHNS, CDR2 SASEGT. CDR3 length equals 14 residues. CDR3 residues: CASSQGQSQETQYF. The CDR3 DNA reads TGTGCCAGCAGCCAGGGACAGTCCCAAGAGACCCAGTACTTC.

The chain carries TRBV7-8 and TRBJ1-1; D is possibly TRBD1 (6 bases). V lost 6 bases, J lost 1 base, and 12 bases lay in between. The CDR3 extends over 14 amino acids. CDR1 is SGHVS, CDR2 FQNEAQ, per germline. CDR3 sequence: CASRNKQGNTEAFF. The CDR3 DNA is TGTGCCAGCAGAAATAAACAGGGGAACACTGAAGCTTTCTTT.

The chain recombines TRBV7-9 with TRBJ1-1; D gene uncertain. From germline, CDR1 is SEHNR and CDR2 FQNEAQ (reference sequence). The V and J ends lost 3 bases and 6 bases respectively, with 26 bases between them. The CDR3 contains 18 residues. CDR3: CASSLLGSGRRTIAEAFF. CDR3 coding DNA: TGTGCCAGCAGCTTGCTTGGGAGCGGCCGTCGGACGATCGCTGAAGCTTTCTTT.

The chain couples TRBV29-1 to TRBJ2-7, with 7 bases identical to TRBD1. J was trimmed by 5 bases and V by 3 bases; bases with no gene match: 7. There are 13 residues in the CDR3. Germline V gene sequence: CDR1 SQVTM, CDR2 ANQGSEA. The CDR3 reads CSVEPTGSNEQYF. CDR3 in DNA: TGCAGCGTTGAGCCGACAGGGTCCAACGAGCAGTACTTC.

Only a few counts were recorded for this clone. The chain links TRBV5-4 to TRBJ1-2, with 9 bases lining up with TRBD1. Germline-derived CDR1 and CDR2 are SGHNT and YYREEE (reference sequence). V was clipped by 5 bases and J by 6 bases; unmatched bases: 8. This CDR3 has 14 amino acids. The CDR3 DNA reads TGTGCCAGCAGTCCGCCGGGACAGGGCCATGGCTACACCTTC. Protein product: CASSPPGQGHGYTF.

The CDR3 loop reads CSAWSTGELFF. The DNA of the CDR3 is TGCAGTGCGTGGAGCACCGGGGAGCTGTTTTTT. The rearrangement joins TRBV20-1 to TRBJ2-2; D gene ambiguous. There are 11 residues in the CDR3. The V and J ends lost 6 bases and 4 bases respectively, with 6 bases between them. Germline values: CDR1 DFQATT, CDR2 SNEGSKA (reference sequence).

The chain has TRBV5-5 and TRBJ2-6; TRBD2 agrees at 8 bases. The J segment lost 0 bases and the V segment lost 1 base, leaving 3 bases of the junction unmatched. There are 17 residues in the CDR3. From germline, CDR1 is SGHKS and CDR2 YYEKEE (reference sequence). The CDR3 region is CASSLRGGDSGANVLTF. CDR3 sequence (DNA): TGTGCCAGCAGCTTGCGGGGGGGGGACTCTGGGGCCAACGTCCTGACTTTC. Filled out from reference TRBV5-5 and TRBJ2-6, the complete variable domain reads DAGVTQSPTHLIKTRGQQVTLRCSPISGHKSVSWYQQVLGQGPQFIFQYYEKEERGRGNFPDRFSARQFPNYSSELNVNALLLGDSALYLCASSLRGGDSGANVLTFGAGSRLTVL.

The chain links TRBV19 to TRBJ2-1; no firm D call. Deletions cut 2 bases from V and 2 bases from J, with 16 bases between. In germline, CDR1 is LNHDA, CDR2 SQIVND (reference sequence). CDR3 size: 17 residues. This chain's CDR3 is CASSIYVTPYTYNEQFF. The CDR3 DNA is TGTGCCAGTAGTATATACGTCACCCCCTATACCTACAATGAGCAGTTCTTC. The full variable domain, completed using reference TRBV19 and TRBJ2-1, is DGGITQSPKYLFRKEGQNVTLSCEQNLNHDAMYWYRQDPGQGLRLIYYSQIVNDFQKGDIAEGYSVSREKKESFPLTVTSAQKNPTAFYLCASSIYVTPYTYNEQFFGPGTRLTVL.

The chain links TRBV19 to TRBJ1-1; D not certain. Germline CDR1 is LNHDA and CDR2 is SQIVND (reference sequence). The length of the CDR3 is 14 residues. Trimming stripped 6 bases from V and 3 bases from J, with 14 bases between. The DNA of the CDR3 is TGTGCCAGTAGGTCCTGGCAGTCGCACACTGAAGCTTTCTTT. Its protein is CASRSWQSHTEAFF.

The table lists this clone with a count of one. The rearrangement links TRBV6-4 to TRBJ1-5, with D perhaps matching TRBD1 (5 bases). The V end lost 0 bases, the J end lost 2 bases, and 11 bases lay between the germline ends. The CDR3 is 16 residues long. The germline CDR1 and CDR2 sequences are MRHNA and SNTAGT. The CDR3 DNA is TGTGCCAGCAGTGACTCGTTTGCAGGGTGCAATCAGCCCCAGCATTTT. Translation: CASSDSFAGCNQPQHF.